One and the same sample provided the 32 T cell receptor beta chains below, sequenced in a study of blood T cell repertoires in COVID-19. Measured with immunoSEQ multiplex PCR; TCRdb has only the in-frame clones, and not every one. The sample shows 100,000 to 150,000 clones, 70% to 80% of them seen only once. The sample was peripheral blood. These receptors all stem from a man aged 35-49 years with active or convalescent COVID-19.

J is TRBJ2-2 and V is TRBV24-1; 10 positions agree with TRBD2. V trimming: 0 bases; J trimming: 6 bases; junction bases outside the gene matches: 3. The CDR3 is made up of 16 amino acids. Per germline, CDR1 KGHDR and CDR2 SFDVKD. The CDR3, as DNA: TGTGCCACCAGTGATTTGGGGACTAGCGAGGCCGGGGAGCTGTTTTTT. Amino acids: CATSDLGTSEAGELFF.

This clone was found a few times. The chain joins TRBV4-2 to TRBJ1-2; D is unresolved. The V gene lost 0 bases and the J gene lost 8 bases, with 16 bases spanning the gap. The CDR3 covers 15 residues. Germline loops: CDR1 LGHNA, CDR2 YNFKEQ. The CDR3 bases are TGTGCCAGCAGCCAAGATCTCGTAGCGCGTCTGGGCTACACCTTC. Translating gives CASSQDLVARLGYTF.

J is TRBJ1-2 and V is TRBV2; maybe TRBD1 (5 bases). Trimming took 1 base from V and 8 from J, leaving 17 bases between them. Germline CDR1 SNHLY, CDR2 FYNNEI. The length of the CDR3 is 15 residues. CDR3 nucleotides: TGTGCCAGCAGTGAAGGTGGGGCCCTATATGGGGGCTACACCTTC. Translation gives CASSEGGALYGGYTF.

The chain recombines TRBV6-4 with TRBJ2-7, with TRBD1 matching 7 bases. The CDR3 sequence is 14 residues long. Germline V gene sequence: CDR1 MRHNA, CDR2 SNTAGT. The ends lost 3 bases at V and 6 bases at J; junction bases unmatched: 8. The DNA for the CDR3 is TGTGCCAGCAGTGATGGAAACAGGGGTAGCGAGCAGTACTTC. Translating it yields CASSDGNRGSEQYF.

The chain joins TRBV4-1 to TRBJ1-1, with 7 nucleotides matching TRBD1. The germline V gene encodes CDR1 MGHRA and CDR2 YSYEKL. The CDR3 covers 15 residues. V lost 5 bases to trimming and J lost 8 bases; unmatched junction nucleotides: 14. The CDR3 loop is CASSWTGQGQEEAFF. The CDR3 DNA is TGCGCCAGCAGCTGGACAGGCCAGGGTCAGGAGGAAGCTTTCTTT.

This clone was seen a handful of times. The chain employs TRBV7-9 and TRBJ2-2, with 7 bases lining up with TRBD2. The CDR3 has 14 amino acids. J was trimmed by 3 bases and V by 2 bases; bases with no gene match: 0. CDR1 is SEHNR, CDR2 FQNEAQ, per germline (reference sequence). CDR3 nucleotides: TGTGCCAGCAGCTTACGGGGGGACACCGGGGAGCTGTTTTTT. Amino acid sequence: CASSLRGDTGELFF.

This clone has just a few counts. CDR3 nucleotide sequence: TGCGCCAGCAGCCAAGACGTTGCGGGCTTGAGCTACGAGCAGTACTTC. As protein: CASSQDVAGLSYEQYF. The J gene is TRBJ2-7, the V gene TRBV4-3; D may be TRBD2 (5 bases). Trimming cost V 0 bases and J 3 bases, with 15 bases left between them. The V gene's germline CDR1 is LGHNA and CDR2 YSLEER. This CDR3 has 16 amino acids.

This clone appeared a single time. The V and J genes are TRBV5-1 and TRBJ2-3, with TRBD2 identical over 12 bases. There are 16 residues in the CDR3. Germline V CDR1 and CDR2: SGHRS, YFSETQ. V shed 0 bases and J 4 bases; nucleotides not matched to a gene: 3. The DNA of the CDR3 is TGCGCCAGCAGCTTGGCTAGCGGGAGGGTACCAGATACGCAGTATTTT. Amino acid sequence: CASSLASGRVPDTQYF.

This clone has a single count. This chain joins TRBV10-1 and TRBJ1-2, with D uncertain. This CDR3 region has 11 residues. The V and J ends lost 10 bases and 3 bases respectively, with 9 bases between them. The germline gives CDR1 WNHNN, CDR2 SYGVQD (reference sequence). CDR3 residues: CAKPGYYGYTF. In DNA form, the CDR3 reads TGCGCCAAACCGGGGTACTATGGCTACACCTTC.

This chain's CDR3 is CSALQPYEQYF. The CDR3 DNA is TGCAGCGCCTTACAGCCTTACGAGCAGTACTTC. The rearrangement links TRBV29-1 to TRBJ2-7; D ambiguous. This CDR3 has 11 residues. Germline CDR1 is SQVTM and CDR2 is ANQGSEA. Trimming took 7 bases from V and 4 from J, leaving 11 bases between them.

In nucleotides, the CDR3 is TGTGCCTGGAGCCCCGGCGGGACGAGCTCCTACAATGAGCAGTTCTTC. This translates into CAWSPGGTSSYNEQFF. The chain recombines TRBV30 with TRBJ2-1; D perhaps matches TRBD2 (6 bases). V shed 3 bases and J shed 0 bases, with 15 bases lying between them. The CDR3 runs 16 residues. Germline-derived CDR1 and CDR2 are GTSNPN and SVGIG (reference sequence).

The V gene is TRBV5-1, the J gene TRBJ1-4; TRBD1 matches 7 bases. Germline V gives CDR1 SGHRS, CDR2 YFSETQ. J was trimmed by 8 bases and V by 2 bases; bases with no gene match: 6. The CDR3 is made up of 14 amino acids. The CDR3 DNA reads as TGCGCCAGCAGCTTTACAGGGGAAGGAGAAAAACTGTTTTTT. This sequence encodes CASSFTGEGEKLFF.

The chain links TRBV18 to TRBJ1-1; 10 nucleotides line up with TRBD1. The V gene's germline CDR1 is KGHSH and CDR2 LQKENI. There are 15 residues in the CDR3. The V and J ends lost 4 bases and 8 bases, in that order; junction bases with no gene match: 10. The DNA for the CDR3 is TGTGCCAGCTCACGAGACAGGGGGCTGGGACCCGAAGCTTTCTTT. Amino acids: CASSRDRGLGPEAFF.

V usage is TRBV10-1 and J usage is TRBJ2-5; no clear D. The CDR3 spans 14 residues. Trimming removed 4 bases at V and 2 bases at J, with 11 bases between. Germline lookup yields CDR1 WNHNN and CDR2 SYGVQD (reference sequence). CDR3 sequence: CASSAGVGQETQYF. CDR3 in DNA: TGCGCCAGCAGTGCCGGAGTCGGACAAGAGACCCAGTACTTC.

This sequence joins TRBV5-1 and TRBJ2-5; maybe TRBD2 (6 bases). Germline V lookup: CDR1 SGHRS, CDR2 YFSETQ. Between the trimmed V and J ends, which lost 4 bases and 5 bases, there was a span of 12 bases. The CDR3 contains 13 residues. CDR3 sequence: CASSRGTEETQYF. CDR3 in DNA: TGCGCCAGCAGCCGGGGGACGGAGGAGACCCAGTACTTC.

This chain joins TRBV7-2 and TRBJ1-1; D not certain. Looked up from germline, CDR1 is SGHTA and CDR2 is FQGNSA. The CDR3 length is 15 residues. V was clipped by 1 base and J by 1 base, with 10 bases between them. The CDR3 DNA reads as TGTGCCAGCAGCTTAGAGCACGGAGGGAACACTGAAGCTTTCTTT. It yields the protein CASSLEHGGNTEAFF.

The J gene is TRBJ1-4, the V gene TRBV19, with TRBD1 matching over 10 bases. The V gene's germline CDR1 is LNHDA and CDR2 SQIVND (reference sequence). The CDR3 totals 14 residues. V lost 6 bases, J lost 8 bases, and 6 bases stayed unmatched. CDR3 region: CASRPGQGSEKLFF. The CDR3 nucleotides read TGTGCCAGTAGGCCGGGACAGGGGTCCGAAAAACTGTTTTTT.

The chain combines TRBV7-9 with TRBJ1-5; D gene unclear. CDR1 SEHNR and CDR2 FQNEAQ come from the germline V gene (reference sequence). CDR3 length: 13 amino acids. V was shortened by 10 bases and J by 7 bases, with 17 bases between the two germline ends. CDR3 nucleotide sequence: TGTGCCACTACCCGAGCCGCGGGACAGCCCCAGCATTTT. It codes for CATTRAAGQPQHF.

The genes are TRBV9 and TRBJ2-7, with 7 bases aligning to TRBD2. CDR3 length: 15 residues. The germline V gene has CDR1 SGDLS and CDR2 YYNGEE. J gave up 3 bases and V 0 bases, and 6 bases lay outside the gene matches. The DNA of the CDR3 is TGTGCCAGCAGCGTAGGGGAGGGTGTGGGCTACGAGCAGTACTTC. This sequence encodes CASSVGEGVGYEQYF.

The chain employs TRBV11-1 and TRBJ2-1, with 7 bases that match TRBD2. CDR1 is SGHAT, CDR2 FQDESV, per germline (reference sequence). This CDR3 spans 15 amino acids. V dropped 5 bases and J dropped 0; count of bases not matched to a gene: 4. CDR3 in DNA: TGTGCCAGCAGCCTAGGGACTACCTCCTACAATGAGCAGTTCTTC. Translation: CASSLGTTSYNEQFF.

Notes on this clone: One end of the junction fails to match germline, which may point to a read error. This chain uses TRBV7-9 with TRBJ2-2, with TRBD2 matching over 10 bases. Germline V gene data show CDR1 as SEHNR and CDR2 as FQNEAQ (reference sequence). The CDR3 contains 15 residues. The CDR3 coding sequence is TGTGCCAGCAGCCTAGCGGGAGTAGGAACCGGGGAGCTGTTTTTT. It specifies CASSLAGVGTGELFF.

V and J are TRBV29-1 and TRBJ2-2, with D perhaps matching TRBD1 (6 bases). This CDR3 is built from 14 residues. Trimming left V 6 bases short and J 0 bases short, with 11 bases between. Germline-derived CDR1 and CDR2 are SQVTM and ANQGSEA. The CDR3 loop is CSVKGQANTGELFF. CDR3 bases: TGCAGCGTGAAGGGACAAGCGAACACCGGGGAGCTGTTTTTT.

The gene calls are TRBV11-2 and TRBJ1-1; tentative D call: TRBD1 (6 bases). Germline-derived CDR1 and CDR2 are SGHAT and FQNNGV. V was cut by 5 bases and J by 3 bases, with 13 bases left in between. This CDR3 region has 14 residues. The CDR3 spells CASSPYREDTEAFF. In DNA form, the CDR3 reads TGTGCCAGCAGCCCCTACAGGGAAGACACTGAAGCTTTCTTT.

V gene TRBV7-2 combines with J gene TRBJ1-4, with D possibly being TRBD1 (5 bases). V was shortened by 0 bases and J by 8 bases, with 13 bases between the two germline ends. CDR1 and CDR2 (germline): SGHTA, FQGNSA. This CDR3 spans 15 amino acids. Here the CDR3 reads CASSLASGLGEKLFF. The CDR3 DNA reads as TGTGCCAGCAGCTTAGCCTCAGGGCTTGGAGAAAAACTGTTTTTT.

J is TRBJ1-5 and V is TRBV6-4; no clear D gene. The V end was cut by 4 bases, the J end by 6 bases, with 10 bases between. Germline CDR1 and CDR2: MRHNA and SNTAGT. This CDR3 region has 13 residues. CDR3 amino acids: CASSVVEGQPQHF. Here the CDR3 DNA reads TGTGCCAGCAGTGTCGTGGAGGGTCAGCCCCAGCATTTT.

V usage is TRBV27 and J usage is TRBJ2-7, with TRBD2 matching over 9 bases. Losses at the gene ends were 6 bases for V and 3 bases for J; bases not matched to a gene: 6. The germline CDR1 and CDR2 sequences are MNHEY and SMNVEV (reference sequence). The CDR3 runs 14 residues. CDR3 sequence: CASRRGGWGYEQYF. The DNA of the CDR3 is TGTGCCAGCAGGCGGGGGGGATGGGGCTACGAGCAGTACTTC.

The chain employs TRBV25-1 and TRBJ2-7; 11 bases line up with TRBD2. Germline V gene data show CDR1 as MGHDK and CDR2 as SYGVNS. The trim removed 4 bases at V and 3 bases at J, leaving 5 bases unmatched. CDR3 length: 15 residues. In DNA form, the CDR3 reads TGTGCCAGCAGTGTAGCGGGAGGGCAACTCTACGAGCAGTACTTC. Translation: CASSVAGGQLYEQYF.

This chain connects TRBV6-6 to TRBJ2-1; TRBD2 matches at 9 bases. Trimming at V came to 2 bases and at J to 7 bases, leaving 6 bases not matched to a gene. Germline V lookup: CDR1 MNHNY, CDR2 SVGAGI (reference sequence). The CDR3 runs 15 residues. Written as DNA, the CDR3 is TGTGCCAGCAGTTACCTTAGCGGGAGTGGAAATGAGCAGTTCTTC. Protein product: CASSYLSGSGNEQFF.

The V and J genes are TRBV28 and TRBJ2-7; maybe TRBD1 (5 bases). The germline V gene has CDR1 MDHEN and CDR2 SYDVKM. Trimming shortened V by 4 bases and J by 3 bases, and 7 bases separated the two germline ends. The CDR3 has 12 amino acids. The CDR3 DNA is TGTGCCAGCAGTTCGACAGTCTACGAGCAGTACTTC. Its protein product is CASSSTVYEQYF.

This chain connects TRBV21-1 to TRBJ1-5. TRBV21-1 is noted as a pseudogene. This CDR3 has 16 amino acids. The CDR3 sequence: CASSKSGETCNQPQHF. CDR3 nucleotide sequence: TGTGCCAGCAGCAAAAGCGGGGAAACTTGCAATCAGCCCCAGCATTTT.

This rearrangement joins TRBV3-1 (or the pseudogene TRBV3-2) to TRBJ2-1, with a weak D call TRBD2 (5 bases). The V gene's germline CDR1 is LGHDT and CDR2 YNNKEL (reference sequence). The CDR3 length is 14 residues. V gave up 2 bases and J gave up 4 bases, with 9 bases separating them. The CDR3 bases are TGTGCCAGCAGCCAAAGCACTAGGTACAATGAGCAGTTCTTC. It encodes CASSQSTRYNEQFF.

The V gene is TRBV5-8, the J gene TRBJ2-7; possibly TRBD2 for D (5 bases). This CDR3 is 13 amino acids long. Per germline, CDR1 SGHTS and CDR2 YDEGEE. V lost 4 bases to trimming and J lost 3 bases, with 11 bases between them. CDR3 bases: TGTGCCAGCAGCCGAGGGCCCCTCTACGAGCAGTACTTC. Translation gives CASSRGPLYEQYF.